The clone carrying this T cell receptor (beta chain) has only a few counts. What it binds is unknown. Germline is not matched at one junction end, which may reflect a read error. The entry originates in a study of tumor and adjacent non-tumor tissue in lung cancer. As for the study in general: Patients comprised roughly 12 adenocarcinoma, a couple of squamous cell carcinoma and 1 small cell lung cancer. Patients were aged 31 to 76, ten or so men and about 5 women, stage I to III. Whole-study findings and limits: TCR diversity was significantly greater in tumor than normal lung tissue. Top 100 clones took a larger repertoire share in normal lung.

TCRbeta libraries were built with three rounds of nested PCR, modified from ARM-PCR. MiXCR, run by TCRdb on the multiplex PCR reads, gives a single entry per CDR3 protein. The data show about 110,000 distinct CDR3 sequences, 60% to 65% seen once. The CDR3 totals 14 residues. Germline CDR1 and CDR2: SGHAT and FQDESV (reference sequence). This sample's RNA came from whole unsorted tissue. Distant lung tissue was collected more than 3 cm away from the tumor edge. The rearrangement links TRBV11-1 to TRBJ1-1; D remains unclear. This clonotype was sampled from a man in his sixties with non-small cell lung cancer. Sequences were obtained from distant non-tumor lung tissue. CDR3 nucleotides: TGTGTCAGCAGCCTATCAGCGGGCGAGACTGAAGCTTTCTTT. It yields the protein CVSSLSAGETEAFF.